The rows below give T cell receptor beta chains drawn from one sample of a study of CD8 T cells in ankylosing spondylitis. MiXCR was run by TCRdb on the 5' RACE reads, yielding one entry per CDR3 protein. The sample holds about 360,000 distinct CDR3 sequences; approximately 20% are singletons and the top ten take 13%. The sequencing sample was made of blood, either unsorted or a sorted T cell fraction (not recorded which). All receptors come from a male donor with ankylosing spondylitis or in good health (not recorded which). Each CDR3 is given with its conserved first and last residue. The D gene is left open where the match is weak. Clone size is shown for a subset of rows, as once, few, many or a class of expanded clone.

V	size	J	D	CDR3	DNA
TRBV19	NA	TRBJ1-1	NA	CASTDDQGSNTEAFF	TGTGCCAGTACCGATGACCAGGGGTCGAACACTGAAGCTTTCTTT
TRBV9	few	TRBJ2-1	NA	CASSGPRSGNEQFF	TGTGCCAGCAGCGGACCCCGTAGCGGAAATGAGCAGTTCTTC
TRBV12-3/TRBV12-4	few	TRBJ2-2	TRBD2	CASSSREGTSGPLIPGELFF	TGTGCCAGCAGCTCCAGAGAGGGGACTAGCGGACCACTGATTCCGGGGGAGCTGTTTTTT
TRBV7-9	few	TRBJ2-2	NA	CASSPLQGNTGELFF	TGTGCCAGCAGCCCCCTGCAGGGGAACACCGGGGAGCTGTTTTTT
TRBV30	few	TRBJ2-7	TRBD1	CAWSPMTGKYEQYF	TGTGCCTGGAGTCCGATGACAGGGAAATACGAGCAGTACTTC
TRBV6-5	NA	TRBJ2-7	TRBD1	CASSSSRTGGAEQYF	TGTGCCAGCAGTTCATCAAGGACAGGGGGGGCCGAGCAGTACTTC
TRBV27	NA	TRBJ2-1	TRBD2	CASSYSGVDRGEQFF	TGTGCCAGCAGTTACAGCGGGGTTGATAGGGGTGAGCAGTTCTTC
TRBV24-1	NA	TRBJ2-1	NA	CATSGVGAFPYNEQFF	TGTGCCACCAGTGGCGTAGGGGCCTTCCCTTACAATGAGCAGTTCTTC
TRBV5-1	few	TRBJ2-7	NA	CASSLDGPTYEQYF	TGCGCCAGCAGCTTGGACGGGCCAACCTACGAGCAGTACTTC
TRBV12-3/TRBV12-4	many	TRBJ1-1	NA	CASSQRLNTEAFF	TGTGCCAGCAGCCAACGGCTGAACACTGAAGCTTTCTTT
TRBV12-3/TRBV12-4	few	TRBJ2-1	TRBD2	CASSLGAGGDNEQFF	TGTGCCAGCAGCCTTGGGGCGGGGGGTGACAATGAGCAGTTCTTC
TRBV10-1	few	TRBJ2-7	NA	CASSEIPGWEQYF	TGCGCCAGCAGTGAGATTCCCGGGTGGGAGCAGTACTTC
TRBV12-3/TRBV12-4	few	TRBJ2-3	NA	CASSLEGADTQYF	TGTGCCAGCAGTTTAGAGGGGGCAGATACGCAGTATTTT
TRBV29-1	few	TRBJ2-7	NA	CSVEDQGGGGGYEQYF	TGCAGCGTTGAAGATCAGGGGGGCGGTGGGGGCTACGAGCAGTACTTC
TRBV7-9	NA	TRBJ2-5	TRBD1	CASTPGQGAGETQYF	TGTGCCAGCACCCCTGGACAGGGGGCGGGCGAGACCCAGTACTTC
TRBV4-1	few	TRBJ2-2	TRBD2	CASSPWGLGTGELFF	TGCGCCAGCAGCCCCTGGGGACTAGGGACCGGGGAGCTGTTTTTT
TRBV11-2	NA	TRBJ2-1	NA	CASSYWREGNEQFF	TGTGCCAGCAGCTACTGGCGGGAAGGCAATGAGCAGTTCTTC
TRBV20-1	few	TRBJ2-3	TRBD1	CSVRDLGRDRVGDTQYF	TGCAGTGTTAGAGATCTGGGCCGGGACAGGGTCGGAGATACGCAGTATTTT
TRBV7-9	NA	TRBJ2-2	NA	CASSFKLEVMNTGELFF	TGTGCCAGCAGCTTCAAGCTTGAGGTGATGAACACCGGGGAGCTGTTTTTT
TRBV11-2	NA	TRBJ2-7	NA	CASSIDGPYEQYF	TGTGCCAGCAGTATAGACGGTCCCTACGAGCAGTACTTC
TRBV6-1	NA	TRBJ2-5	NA	CAAGGTPQETQYF	TGTGCCGCAGGAGGGACTCCTCAAGAGACCCAGTACTTC
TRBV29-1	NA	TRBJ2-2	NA	CSVEPNTGELFF	TGCAGCGTTGAACCGAACACCGGGGAGCTGTTTTTT
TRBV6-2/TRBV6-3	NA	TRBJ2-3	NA	CASSYTRGDTQYF	TGTGCCAGCAGTTACACCAGGGGAGATACGCAGTATTTT
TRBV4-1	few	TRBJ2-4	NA	CASSQEGSTLAKNIQYF	TGCGCCAGCAGCCAAGAAGGTTCTACTTTAGCCAAAAACATTCAGTACTTC
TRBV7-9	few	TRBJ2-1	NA	CASSLEQGGIYNEQFF	TGTGCCAGCAGCTTAGAGCAGGGCGGAATCTACAATGAGCAGTTCTTC
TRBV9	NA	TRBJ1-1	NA	CASSGYEGAFF	TGTGCCAGCAGCGGCTACGAGGGGGCTTTCTTT
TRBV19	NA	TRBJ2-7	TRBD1	CASSMGTGKYEQYF	TGTGCCAGTAGTATGGGGACAGGGAAGTACGAGCAGTACTTC
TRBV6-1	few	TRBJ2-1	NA	CASSEVGFSYNEQFF	TGTGCCAGCAGTGAAGTCGGGTTCTCCTACAATGAGCAGTTCTTC
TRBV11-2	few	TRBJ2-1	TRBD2	CASNPYRGGEDEQFF	TGTGCCAGCAACCCGTATCGGGGGGGGGAGGATGAGCAGTTCTTC
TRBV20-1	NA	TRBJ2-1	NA	CSARQVDEQFF	TGCAGTGCCAGACAGGTCGATGAGCAGTTCTTC
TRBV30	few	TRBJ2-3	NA	CAWSVGRPGTQYF	TGTGCCTGGAGTGTAGGTAGGCCGGGTACGCAGTATTTT
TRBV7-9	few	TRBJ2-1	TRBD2	CASSTLSGGPNNEQFF	TGTGCCAGCAGCACCTTGAGCGGGGGGCCGAATAATGAGCAGTTCTTC
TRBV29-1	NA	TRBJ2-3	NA	CSVEGDWEEAQYF	TGCAGCGTTGAAGGGGACTGGGAAGAGGCGCAGTATTTT
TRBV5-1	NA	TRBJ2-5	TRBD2	CASSLTPGTTETQYF	TGCGCCAGCAGCCTCACCCCCGGGACTACGGAGACCCAGTACTTC
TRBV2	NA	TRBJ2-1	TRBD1	CASSDARDRGQSSYNEQFF	TGTGCCAGCAGTGATGCTCGGGACAGGGGGCAAAGCTCCTACAATGAGCAGTTCTTC
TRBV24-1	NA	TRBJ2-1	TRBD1	CATSDRDRFDNEQFF	TGTGCCACCAGTGATCGGGACAGGTTCGACAATGAGCAGTTCTTC
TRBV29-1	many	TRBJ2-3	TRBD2	CSVEIGLALSTDTQYF	TGCAGCGTTGAGATCGGACTAGCGTTAAGCACAGATACGCAGTATTTT
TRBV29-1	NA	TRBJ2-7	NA	CSAVEYEQYF	TGCAGCGCCGTGGAGTACGAGCAGTACTTC
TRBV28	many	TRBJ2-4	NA	CASSLPGAQNIQYF	TGTGCCAGCAGTTTGCCGGGTGCCCAAAACATTCAGTACTTC
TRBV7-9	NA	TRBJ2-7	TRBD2	CASSPMGREGGYEQYF	TGTGCCAGCAGCCCGATGGGGAGGGAGGGAGGCTACGAGCAGTACTTC
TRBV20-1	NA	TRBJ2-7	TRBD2	CSARTSGGNEQYF	TGCAGTGCTAGGACTAGCGGGGGTAACGAGCAGTACTTC
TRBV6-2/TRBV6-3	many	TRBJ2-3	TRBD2	CASTRGTSGGLYF	TGTGCCAGCACTCGGGGTACTAGCGGGGGCCTGTATTTT
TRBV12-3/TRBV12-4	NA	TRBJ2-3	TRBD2	CASSLLGGGPTDTQYF	TGTGCCAGCAGTTTACTTGGCGGGGGGCCCACAGATACGCAGTATTTT
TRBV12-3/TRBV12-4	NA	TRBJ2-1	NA	CASGSGRNEQFF	TGTGCCAGCGGATCAGGGAGGAATGAGCAGTTCTTC
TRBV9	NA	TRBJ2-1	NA	CASSVFAPHDEQFF	TGTGCCAGCAGCGTATTTGCCCCCCACGATGAGCAGTTCTTC
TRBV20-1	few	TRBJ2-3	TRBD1	CSARGWDRTTDTQYF	TGCAGTGCTAGAGGGTGGGACAGGACCACAGATACGCAGTATTTT
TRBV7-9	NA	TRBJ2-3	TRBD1	CASSTTGDFTDTQYF	TGTGCCAGCAGCACGACAGGGGATTTCACAGATACGCAGTATTTT
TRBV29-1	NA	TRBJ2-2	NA	CSVVLGTGELFF	TGCAGCGTCGTTCTGGGCACCGGGGAGCTGTTTTTT
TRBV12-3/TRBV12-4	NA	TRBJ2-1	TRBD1	CASSTGTGGREQFF	TGTGCCAGCAGTACCGGGACAGGGGGCAGGGAGCAGTTCTTC
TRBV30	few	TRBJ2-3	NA	CAWTSWPDTQYF	TGTGCCTGGACTAGTTGGCCAGATACGCAGTATTTT